The rows below give T cell receptor beta chains drawn from one sample of a study of STAT5B mutations in CD4+ large granular lymphocyte leukemia. TCRdb's copy holds only in-frame clones and misses some; the assay was immunoSEQ multiplex PCR. The sample contains about 25,000 clones, roughly 79% of which appear only once. The sample taken for sequencing was CD4+ T cells from blood buffy coats. The origin of the receptors is a human donor in good health. Both conserved end residues are part of each CDR3. D genes are given only for firm matches. The size of a clone is reported for some rows only, either as once, few or many, or as a class for expanded clones.

j_gene,d_gene,v_gene,abundance,CDR3aa,CDR3nt
TRBJ1-2,-,TRBV6-6,-,CASSRGPGYGYTF,TGTGCCAGCAGTAGAGGGCCGGGCTATGGCTACACCTTC
TRBJ2-1,-,TRBV11-2,-,CASSEQGYNEQFF,TGTGCCAGCAGCGAACAGGGTTACAATGAGCAGTTCTTC
TRBJ2-1,TRBD2,TRBV5-4,once,CASSHKRDTPGKQFF,TGTGCCAGCAGCCATAAGCGGGATACCCCTGGAAAGCAGTTCTTC
TRBJ2-2,-,TRBV5-1,-,CASSLDPGTGELFF,TGCGCCAGCAGCTTGGACCCGGGGACCGGGGAGCTGTTTTTT
TRBJ1-4,-,TRBV4-3,once,CASSLGTSRNEKLFF,TGCGCCAGCAGCCTAGGGACATCTAGGAACGAAAAACTGTTTTTT
TRBJ1-3,TRBD1,TRBV19,-,CASSRAGTAGNTIYF,TGTGCCAGTAGCCGAGCCGGGACAGCTGGAAACACCATATATTTT
TRBJ2-5,-,TRBV18,-,CASSPPGYQETQYF,TGTGCCAGCTCACCCCCAGGATACCAAGAGACCCAGTACTTC
TRBJ1-5,-,TRBV10-1,-,CASRPGGEPQHF,TGCGCCAGCAGACCCGGGGGGGAGCCCCAGCATTTT
TRBJ2-6,-,TRBV4-2,-,CASSPRTTAGRGANVLTF,TGTGCCAGCAGCCCCAGAACGACGGCAGGGCGCGGGGCCAACGTCCTGACTTTC
TRBJ1-4,TRBD1,TRBV5-1,-,CASSTGQGNEKLFF,TGCGCCAGCAGCACCGGACAGGGAAATGAAAAACTGTTTTTT
TRBJ2-2,TRBD2,TRBV9,few,CASSVGLAGPSGELFF,TGTGCCAGCAGCGTAGGTCTAGCGGGTCCCTCTGGGGAGCTGTTTTTT
TRBJ2-2,TRBD2,TRBV2,once,CASIEREGTGELFF,TGTGCCAGCATTGAGCGGGAGGGCACCGGGGAGCTGTTTTTT
TRBJ2-7,-,TRBV5-4,-,CASSLGGGSDTYEQYF,TGTGCCAGCAGCTTGGGGGGGGGCAGCGACACCTACGAGCAGTACTTC
TRBJ2-1,-,TRBV18,-,CASSPETYNEQFF,TGTGCCAGCTCACCAGAGACATACAATGAGCAGTTCTTC
TRBJ1-2,TRBD1,TRBV27,-,CASSFAGGIGYTF,TGTGCCAGCAGTTTCGCAGGGGGGATTGGCTACACCTTC
TRBJ2-2,-,TRBV7-2,-,CASSLEGAGGGTGELFF,TGTGCCAGCAGCTTAGAAGGCGCAGGGGGGGGAACCGGGGAGCTGTTTTTT
TRBJ2-4,TRBD1,TRBV6-6,-,CASSFDRARTKNIQYF,TGTGCCAGCAGTTTCGACAGGGCTCGCACCAAAAACATTCAGTACTTC
TRBJ1-2,-,TRBV28,-,CASSSQQGVQGGYTF,TGTGCCAGCAGTAGCCAACAGGGTGTTCAGGGTGGCTACACCTTC
TRBJ2-3,-,TRBV21-1,-,CASSKEANFYTDTQYF,TGTGCCAGCAGCAAAGAGGCAAACTTTTACACAGATACGCAGTATTTT
TRBJ1-3,-,TRBV6-1,-,CASHAGGDTIYF,TGTGCCAGCCACGCGGGGGGAGACACCATATATTTT
TRBJ1-1,-,TRBV6-1,-,CASTLEGNTEAFF,TGTGCCAGCACCTTAGAAGGGAACACTGAAGCTTTCTTT
TRBJ2-2,TRBD1,TRBV18,few,CASSPRQGDTGELFF,TGTGCCAGCTCACCGAGACAGGGGGACACCGGGGAGCTGTTTTTT
TRBJ2-3,TRBD2,TRBV19,-,CASSMAGAGVSRDTQYF,TGTGCCAGTAGTATGGCGGGCGCGGGAGTGTCTAGAGATACGCAGTATTTT
TRBJ1-1,-,TRBV14,-,CASSLAYLNTEAFF,TGTGCCAGCAGCCTGGCCTACCTGAACACTGAAGCTTTCTTT
TRBJ1-1,TRBD1,TRBV6-5,-,CASDRTGTTEAFF,TGTGCCAGCGACAGGACAGGGACCACTGAAGCTTTCTTT
TRBJ2-3,TRBD2,TRBV19,-,CASSIAGGTDTQYF,TGTGCCAGTAGCATAGCGGGCGGCACAGATACGCAGTATTTT
TRBJ1-1,-,TRBV5-6,-,CASSLAANTEAFF,TGTGCCAGCAGCTTGGCGGCGAACACTGAAGCTTTCTTT
TRBJ1-5,-,TRBV6-1,-,CASSGGFYQPQHF,TGTGCCAGCAGTGGGGGGTTTTATCAGCCCCAGCATTTT
TRBJ1-2,TRBD1,TRBV11-2,-,CASSLGTGSFGYTF,TGTGCCAGCAGCTTAGGGACAGGGAGTTTCGGCTACACCTTC
TRBJ1-2,-,TRBV6-5,-,CASSQNVRGAGGYTF,TGTGCCAGCAGTCAGAATGTACGCGGGGCGGGAGGCTACACCTTC
TRBJ1-6,-,TRBV4-3,-,CASSQEQNSPLHF,TGCGCCAGCAGCCAAGAACAGAATTCACCCCTCCACTTT
TRBJ2-7,-,TRBV11-3,-,CASSRDPSYEQYF,TGTGCCAGCAGCAGGGATCCGTCGTACGAGCAGTACTTC
TRBJ2-7,-,TRBV14,-,CASSSRQVFLAYEQYF,TGTGCCAGCAGCTCCAGACAGGTGTTTCTAGCCTACGAGCAGTACTTC
TRBJ2-4,TRBD1,TRBV2,-,CASREDRGNIQYF,TGTGCCAGCAGGGAGGACAGGGGGAACATTCAGTACTTC
TRBJ2-3,-,TRBV5-1,once,CASSLANVWGDTQYF,TGCGCCAGCAGCTTGGCCAACGTTTGGGGGGATACGCAGTATTTT
TRBJ2-5,-,TRBV5-4,-,CASSLFTRGQETQYF,TGTGCCAGCAGCTTGTTTACGAGGGGACAAGAGACCCAGTACTTC
TRBJ1-5,TRBD1,TRBV5-1,few,CASSLDGRGLQPQHF,TGCGCCAGCAGCTTGGACGGTAGGGGGCTTCAGCCCCAGCATTTT
TRBJ2-7,TRBD2,TRBV7-9,-,CASSARTSATYEQYF,TGTGCCAGCAGCGCCCGGACTAGCGCCACCTACGAGCAGTACTTC
TRBJ1-1,TRBD1,TRBV5-1,-,CASSSQPGQGIKNTEAFF,TGCGCCAGCAGTTCGCAGCCGGGACAGGGGATTAAGAACACTGAAGCTTTCTTT
TRBJ2-1,-,TRBV5-6,-,CASSLEGGSSYNEQFF,TGTGCCAGCAGCTTGGAAGGAGGGAGCTCCTACAATGAGCAGTTCTTC
TRBJ1-5,TRBD1,TRBV2,-,CASSWDSQQPQHF,TGTGCCAGCAGTTGGGACAGTCAGCAGCCCCAGCATTTT
TRBJ2-3,TRBD2,TRBV13,-,CASSFRASGGPDTQYF,TGTGCCAGCAGCTTTAGGGCTAGCGGGGGGCCAGATACGCAGTATTTT
TRBJ1-2,TRBD1,TRBV7-3,once,CASSSTGADYGYTF,TGTGCCAGCAGCTCTACAGGGGCGGACTATGGCTACACCTTC
TRBJ1-1,-,TRBV5-5,-,CASSLAQGVMNTEAFF,TGTGCCAGCAGCTTGGCTCAGGGTGTTATGAACACTGAAGCTTTCTTT
TRBJ1-2,TRBD1,TRBV2,-,CASSERGQGDYGYTF,TGTGCCAGCAGTGAAAGGGGACAGGGGGACTATGGCTACACCTTC
TRBJ2-3,TRBD1,TRBV5-1,-,CASSFSGQGADTQYF,TGCGCCAGCAGCTTCAGCGGACAGGGGGCAGATACGCAGTATTTT
TRBJ1-2,-,TRBV7-2,-,CASSLVRSGTSNYGYTF,TGTGCCAGCAGCTTAGTGCGCTCGGGAACCTCTAACTATGGCTACACCTTC
TRBJ2-5,-,TRBV6-1,-,CASSRLPRDQETQYF,TGTGCCAGCAGTAGACTTCCCCGGGACCAAGAGACCCAGTACTTC
TRBJ2-7,TRBD1,TRBV7-3,-,CASSRTGESVEQYF,TGTGCCAGCAGCCGGACAGGGGAGTCGGTCGAGCAGTACTTC
TRBJ2-7,TRBD2,TRBV6-1,-,CATTGLAGGIYEQYF,TGTGCCACGACGGGACTAGCGGGAGGAATCTACGAGCAGTACTTC
TRBJ1-5,-,TRBV21-1,few,CASTKSTLQSNQPQHF,TGTGCCAGCACCAAAAGTACCCTGCAAAGCAATCAGCCCCAGCATTTT
TRBJ2-3,-,TRBV13,-,CASSPPNSYTQYF,TGTGCCAGCAGCCCCCCCAACAGCTATACGCAGTATTTT
TRBJ1-3,TRBD1,TRBV7-9,-,CASSPGQFSGNTIYF,TGTGCCAGCAGCCCGGGACAGTTCTCTGGAAACACCATATATTTT
TRBJ2-5,-,TRBV7-2,-,CASSLARTQQETQYF,TGTGCCAGCAGCTTAGCGCGGACCCAACAAGAGACCCAGTACTTC
TRBJ2-2,-,TRBV5-1,-,CASLAGGTGELFF,TGCGCCAGCTTGGCAGGAGGCACCGGGGAGCTGTTTTTT
TRBJ1-4,-,TRBV12-5,-,CASGSPGTYNEKLFF,TGTGCTAGTGGTTCCCCCGGTACTTATAATGAAAAACTGTTTTTT
TRBJ1-4,-,TRBV25-1,once,CASSAPPGPLGEKLFF,TGTGCCAGCAGTGCTCCCCCCGGCCCCCTGGGGGAAAAACTGTTTTTT
TRBJ2-5,-,TRBV28,-,CASSTTVRETQYF,TGTGCCAGCAGTACGACTGTCAGAGAGACCCAGTACTTC